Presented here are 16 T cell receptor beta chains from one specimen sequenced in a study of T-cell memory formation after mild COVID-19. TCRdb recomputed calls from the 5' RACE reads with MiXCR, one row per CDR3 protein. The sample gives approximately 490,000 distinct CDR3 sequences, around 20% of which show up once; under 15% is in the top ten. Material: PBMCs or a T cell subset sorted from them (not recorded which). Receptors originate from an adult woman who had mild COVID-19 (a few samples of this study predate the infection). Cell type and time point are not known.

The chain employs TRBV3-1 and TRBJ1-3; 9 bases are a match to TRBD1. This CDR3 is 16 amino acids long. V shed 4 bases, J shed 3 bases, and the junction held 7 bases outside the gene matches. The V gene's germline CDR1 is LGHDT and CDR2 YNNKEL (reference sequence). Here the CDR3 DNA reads TGTGCCAGCAGCCGGAAACAGGGGGCGCGTGGAAACACCATATATTTT. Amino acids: CASSRKQGARGNTIYF.

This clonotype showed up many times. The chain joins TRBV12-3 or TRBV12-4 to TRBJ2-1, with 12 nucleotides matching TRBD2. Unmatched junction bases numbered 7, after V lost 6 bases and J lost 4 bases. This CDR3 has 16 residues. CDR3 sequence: CASSDPLAGGYNEQFF. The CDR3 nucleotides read TGTGCCAGCAGCGACCCCCTAGCGGGGGGGTACAATGAGCAGTTCTTC.

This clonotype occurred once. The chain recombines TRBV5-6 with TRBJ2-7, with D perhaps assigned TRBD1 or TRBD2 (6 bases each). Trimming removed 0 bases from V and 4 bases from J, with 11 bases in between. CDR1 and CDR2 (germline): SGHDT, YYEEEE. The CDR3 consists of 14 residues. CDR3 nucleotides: TGTGCCAGCAGCTTGGATCCGGGGGCTTACGAGCAGTACTTC. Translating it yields CASSLDPGAYEQYF.

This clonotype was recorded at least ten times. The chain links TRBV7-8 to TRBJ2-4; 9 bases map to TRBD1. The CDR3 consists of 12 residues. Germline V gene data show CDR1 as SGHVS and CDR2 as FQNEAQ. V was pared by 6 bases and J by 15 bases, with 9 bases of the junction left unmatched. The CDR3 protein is CASSKDRGDLYF. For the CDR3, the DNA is TGTGCCAGCAGTAAGGACAGGGGCGATCTGTACTTC.

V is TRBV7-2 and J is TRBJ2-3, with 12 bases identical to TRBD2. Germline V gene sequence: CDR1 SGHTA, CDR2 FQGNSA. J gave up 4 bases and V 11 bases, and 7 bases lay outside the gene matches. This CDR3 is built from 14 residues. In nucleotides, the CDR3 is TGTGCCGGATCTAGCGGGAGGGCAGCAGATACGCAGTATTTT. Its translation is CAGSSGRAADTQYF.

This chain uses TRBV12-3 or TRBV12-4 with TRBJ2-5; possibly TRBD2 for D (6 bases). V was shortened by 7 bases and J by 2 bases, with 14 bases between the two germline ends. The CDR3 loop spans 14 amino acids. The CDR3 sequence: CASTIGGFQETQYF. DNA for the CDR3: TGTGCCAGCACTATAGGAGGGTTTCAAGAGACCCAGTACTTC.

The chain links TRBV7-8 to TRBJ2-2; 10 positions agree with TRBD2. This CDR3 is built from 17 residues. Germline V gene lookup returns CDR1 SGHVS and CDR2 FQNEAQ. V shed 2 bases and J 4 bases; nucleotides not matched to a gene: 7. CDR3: CASSLKASGSPTGELFF. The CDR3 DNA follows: TGTGCCAGCAGCTTAAAGGCTAGCGGGAGCCCCACCGGGGAGCTGTTTTTT.

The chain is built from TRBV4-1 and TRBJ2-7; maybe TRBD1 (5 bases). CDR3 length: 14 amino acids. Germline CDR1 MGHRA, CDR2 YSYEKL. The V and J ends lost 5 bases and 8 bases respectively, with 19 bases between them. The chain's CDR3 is CASSSLDGQDKQYF. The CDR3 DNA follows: TGCGCCAGCAGCTCCCTGGACGGTCAGGACAAGCAGTACTTC.

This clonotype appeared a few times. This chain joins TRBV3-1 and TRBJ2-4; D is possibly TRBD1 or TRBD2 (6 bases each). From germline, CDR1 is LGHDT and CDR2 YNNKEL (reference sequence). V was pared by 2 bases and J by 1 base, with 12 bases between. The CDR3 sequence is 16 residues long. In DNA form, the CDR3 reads TGTGCCAGCAGCCAATGGGGGGCGTGGGCCAAAAACATTCAGTACTTC. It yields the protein CASSQWGAWAKNIQYF.

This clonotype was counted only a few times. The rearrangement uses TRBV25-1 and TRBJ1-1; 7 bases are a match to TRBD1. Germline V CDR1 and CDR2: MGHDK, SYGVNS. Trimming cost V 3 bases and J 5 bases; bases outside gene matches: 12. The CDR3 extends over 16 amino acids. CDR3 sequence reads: CASSDGRTGWGTEAFF. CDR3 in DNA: TGTGCCAGCAGTGACGGTAGGACAGGTTGGGGGACTGAAGCTTTCTTT. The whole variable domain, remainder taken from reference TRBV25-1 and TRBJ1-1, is EADIYQTPRYLVIGTGKKITLECSQTMGHDKMYWYQQDPGMELHLIHYSYGVNSTEKGDLSSESTVSRIRTEHFPLTLESARPSHTSQYLCASSDGRTGWGTEAFFGQGTRLTVV.

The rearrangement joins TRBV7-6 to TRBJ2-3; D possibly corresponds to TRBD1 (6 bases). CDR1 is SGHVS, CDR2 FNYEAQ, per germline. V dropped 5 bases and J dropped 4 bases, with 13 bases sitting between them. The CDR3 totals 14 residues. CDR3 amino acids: CASSLAGQPDTQYF. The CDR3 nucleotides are TGTGCCAGCAGCCTTGCCGGACAGCCAGATACGCAGTATTTT.

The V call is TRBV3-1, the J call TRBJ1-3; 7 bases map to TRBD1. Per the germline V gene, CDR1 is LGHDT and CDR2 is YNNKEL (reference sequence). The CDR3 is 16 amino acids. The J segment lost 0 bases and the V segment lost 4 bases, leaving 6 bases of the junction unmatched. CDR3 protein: CASSRGQTYSGNTIYF. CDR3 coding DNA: TGTGCCAGCAGCCGGGGACAGACCTACTCTGGAAACACCATATATTTT.

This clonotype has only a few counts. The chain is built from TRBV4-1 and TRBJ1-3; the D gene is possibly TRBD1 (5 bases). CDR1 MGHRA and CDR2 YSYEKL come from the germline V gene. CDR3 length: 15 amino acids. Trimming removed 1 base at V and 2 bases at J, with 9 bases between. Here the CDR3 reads CASSQGFRAGNTIYF. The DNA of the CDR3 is TGCGCCAGCAGCCAAGGCTTCAGGGCTGGAAACACCATATATTTT.

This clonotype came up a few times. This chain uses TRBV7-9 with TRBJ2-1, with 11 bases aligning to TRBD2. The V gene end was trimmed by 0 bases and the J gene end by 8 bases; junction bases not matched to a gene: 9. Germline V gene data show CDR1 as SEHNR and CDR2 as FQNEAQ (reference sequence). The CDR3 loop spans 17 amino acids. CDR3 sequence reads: CASSLAKTSGIIHEQFF. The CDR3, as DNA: TGTGCCAGCAGCTTAGCCAAGACTAGCGGGATAATACATGAGCAGTTCTTC.

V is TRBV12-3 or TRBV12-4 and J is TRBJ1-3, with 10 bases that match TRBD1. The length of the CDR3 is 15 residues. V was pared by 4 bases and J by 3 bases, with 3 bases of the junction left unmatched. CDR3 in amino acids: CASSSTGGLGNTIYF. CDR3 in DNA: TGTGCCAGCAGTTCGACAGGGGGCCTTGGAAACACCATATATTTT.

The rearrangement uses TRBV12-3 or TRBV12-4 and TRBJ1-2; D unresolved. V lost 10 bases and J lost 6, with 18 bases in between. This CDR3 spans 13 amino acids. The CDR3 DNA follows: TGTGCCACAGGACTGCGAGGAAAAGATGGCTACACCTTC. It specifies CATGLRGKDGYTF.